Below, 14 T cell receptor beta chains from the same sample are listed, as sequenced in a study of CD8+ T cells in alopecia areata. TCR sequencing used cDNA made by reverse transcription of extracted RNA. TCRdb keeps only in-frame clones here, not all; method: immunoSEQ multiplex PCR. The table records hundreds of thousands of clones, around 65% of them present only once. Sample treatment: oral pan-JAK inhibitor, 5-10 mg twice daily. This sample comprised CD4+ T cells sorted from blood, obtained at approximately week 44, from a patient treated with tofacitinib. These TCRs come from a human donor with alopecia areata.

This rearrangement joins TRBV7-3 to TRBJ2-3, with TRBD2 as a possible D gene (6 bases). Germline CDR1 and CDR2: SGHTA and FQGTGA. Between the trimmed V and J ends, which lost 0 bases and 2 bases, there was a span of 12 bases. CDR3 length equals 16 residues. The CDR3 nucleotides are TGTGCCAGCAGCTTAACAGGGAGGCCCGTCACAGATACGCAGTATTTT. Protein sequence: CASSLTGRPVTDTQYF. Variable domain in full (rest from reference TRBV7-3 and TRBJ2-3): GAGVSQTPSNKVTEKGKYVELRCDPISGHTALYWYRQSLGQGPEFLIYFQGTGAADDSGLPNDRFFAVRPEGSVSTLKIQRTERGDSAVYLCASSLTGRPVTDTQYFGPGTRLTVL.

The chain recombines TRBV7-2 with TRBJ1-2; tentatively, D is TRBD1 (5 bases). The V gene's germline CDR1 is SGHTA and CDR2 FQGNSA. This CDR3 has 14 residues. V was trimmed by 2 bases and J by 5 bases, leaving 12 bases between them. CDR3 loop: CASSLTQGPYGYTF. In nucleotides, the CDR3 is TGTGCCAGCAGCTTAACCCAGGGTCCTTATGGCTACACCTTC.

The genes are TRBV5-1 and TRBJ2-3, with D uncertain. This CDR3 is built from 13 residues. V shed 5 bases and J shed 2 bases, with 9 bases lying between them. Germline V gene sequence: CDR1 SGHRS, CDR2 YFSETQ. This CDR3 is CASSTLDTDTQYF. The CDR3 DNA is TGCGCCAGCAGTACCCTTGACACAGATACGCAGTATTTT.

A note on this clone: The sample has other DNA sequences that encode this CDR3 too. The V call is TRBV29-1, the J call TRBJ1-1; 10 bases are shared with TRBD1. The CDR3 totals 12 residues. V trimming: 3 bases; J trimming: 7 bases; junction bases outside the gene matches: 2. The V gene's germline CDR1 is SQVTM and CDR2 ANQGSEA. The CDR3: CSVERTGGEAFF. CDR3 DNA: TGCAGCGTTGAGAGGACAGGGGGTGAAGCTTTCTTT.

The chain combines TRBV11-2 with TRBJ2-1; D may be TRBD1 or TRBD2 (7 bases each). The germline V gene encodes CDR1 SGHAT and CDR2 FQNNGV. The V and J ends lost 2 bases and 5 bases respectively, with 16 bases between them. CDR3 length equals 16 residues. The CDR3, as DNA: TGTGCCAGCAGCTTACCGAAAGCGGGACAGAACAATGAGCAGTTCTTC. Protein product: CASSLPKAGQNNEQFF.

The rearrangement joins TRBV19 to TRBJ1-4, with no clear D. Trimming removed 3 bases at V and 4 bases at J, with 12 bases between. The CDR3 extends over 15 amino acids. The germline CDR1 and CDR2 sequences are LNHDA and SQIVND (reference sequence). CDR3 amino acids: CASSIYGTLNEKLFF. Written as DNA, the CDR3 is TGTGCCAGTAGTATCTACGGAACCCTTAATGAAAAACTGTTTTTT.

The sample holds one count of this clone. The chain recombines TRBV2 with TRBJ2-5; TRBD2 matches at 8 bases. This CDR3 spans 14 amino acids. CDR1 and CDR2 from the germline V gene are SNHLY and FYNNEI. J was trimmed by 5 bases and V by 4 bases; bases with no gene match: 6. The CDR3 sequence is CASSVGTSYETQYF. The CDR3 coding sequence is TGTGCCAGCAGTGTCGGGACTAGTTACGAGACCCAGTACTTC.

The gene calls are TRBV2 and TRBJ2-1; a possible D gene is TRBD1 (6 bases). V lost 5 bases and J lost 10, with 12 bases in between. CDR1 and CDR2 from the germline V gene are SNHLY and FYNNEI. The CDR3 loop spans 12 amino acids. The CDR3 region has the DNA TGTGCCAGCAGTAGAGAGGGGGAAGAGCAGTTCTTC. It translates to CASSREGEEQFF.

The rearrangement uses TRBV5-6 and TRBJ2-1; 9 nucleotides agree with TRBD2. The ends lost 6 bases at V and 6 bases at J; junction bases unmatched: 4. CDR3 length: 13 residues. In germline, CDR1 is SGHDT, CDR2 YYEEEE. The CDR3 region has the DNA TGTGCCAGCACCAAGACTAGCGGCAATGAGCAGTTCTTC. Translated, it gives CASTKTSGNEQFF. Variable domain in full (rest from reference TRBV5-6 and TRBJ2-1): DAGVTQSPTHLIKTRGQQVTLRCSPKSGHDTVSWYQQALGQGPQFIFQYYEEEERQRGNFPDRFSGHQFPNYSSELNVNALLLGDSALYLCASTKTSGNEQFFGPGTRLTVL.

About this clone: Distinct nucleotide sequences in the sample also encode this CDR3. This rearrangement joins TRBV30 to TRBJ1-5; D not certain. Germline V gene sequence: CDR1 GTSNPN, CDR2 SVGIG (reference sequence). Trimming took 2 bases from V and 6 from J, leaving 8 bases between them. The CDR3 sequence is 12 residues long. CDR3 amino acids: CAWSKLGQPQHF. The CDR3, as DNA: TGTGCCTGGAGTAAGTTAGGTCAGCCCCAGCATTTT.

CDR3 bases: TGTGCCAGCTCACCAATGAGCAGCTCTGGGGCCAACGTCCTGACTTTC. This codes for CASSPMSSSGANVLTF. The rearrangement uses TRBV18 and TRBJ2-6, with D unclear. With 2 bases removed from V and 0 bases from J, the gap between germline ends came to 8 bases. Germline CDR1 and CDR2: KGHSH and LQKENI. The CDR3 runs 16 residues.

DNA for the CDR3: TGTGCCAGCAGATACAATGGGGCTACAGGGTCCAGAAACACTGAAGCTTTCTTT. Translation: CASRYNGATGSRNTEAFF. The chain combines TRBV7-2 with TRBJ1-1; D might be TRBD1 (6 bases). This CDR3 has 18 residues. Germline V gene lookup returns CDR1 SGHTA and CDR2 FQGNSA. Trimming took 6 bases from V and 2 from J, leaving 25 bases between them.

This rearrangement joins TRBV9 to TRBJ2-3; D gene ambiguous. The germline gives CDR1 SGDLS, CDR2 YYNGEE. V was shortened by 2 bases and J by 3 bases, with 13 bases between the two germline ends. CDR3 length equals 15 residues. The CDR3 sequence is CASSVSSLDTDTQYF. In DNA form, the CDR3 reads TGTGCCAGCAGCGTGAGTAGCCTCGATACAGATACGCAGTATTTT.

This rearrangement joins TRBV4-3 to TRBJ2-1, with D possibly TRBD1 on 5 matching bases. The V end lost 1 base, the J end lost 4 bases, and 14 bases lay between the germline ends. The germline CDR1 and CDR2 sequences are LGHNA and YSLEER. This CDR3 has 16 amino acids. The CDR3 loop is CASSQVDILTYNEQFF. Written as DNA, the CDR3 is TGCGCCAGCAGCCAAGTGGACATCCTAACTTACAATGAGCAGTTCTTC.